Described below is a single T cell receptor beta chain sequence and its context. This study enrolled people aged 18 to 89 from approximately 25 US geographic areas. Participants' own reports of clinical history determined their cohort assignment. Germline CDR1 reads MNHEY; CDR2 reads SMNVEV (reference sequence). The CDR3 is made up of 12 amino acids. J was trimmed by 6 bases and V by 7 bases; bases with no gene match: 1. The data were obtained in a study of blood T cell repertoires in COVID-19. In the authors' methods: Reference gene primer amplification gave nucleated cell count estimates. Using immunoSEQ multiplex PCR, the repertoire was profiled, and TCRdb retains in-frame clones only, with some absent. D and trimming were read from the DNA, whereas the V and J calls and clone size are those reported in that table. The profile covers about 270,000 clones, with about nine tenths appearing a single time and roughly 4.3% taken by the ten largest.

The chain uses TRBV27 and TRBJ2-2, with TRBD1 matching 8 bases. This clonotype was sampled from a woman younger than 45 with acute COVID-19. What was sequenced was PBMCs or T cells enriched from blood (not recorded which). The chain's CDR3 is CASNRGAGELFF. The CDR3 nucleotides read TGTGCCAGCAACAGGGGGGCCGGGGAGCTGTTTTTT.